One and the same sample provided the 5 T cell receptor beta chains below, sequenced in a study of blood T cell repertoires in COVID-19. This table comes from immunoSEQ multiplex PCR, and its TCRdb copy is limited to in-frame clones, with some not included. The sample lists approximately 330,000 clones, about nine tenths occurring once. Sequenced input: PBMCs or T cells enriched from blood (not recorded which). The origin of the receptors is a young woman who had recovered from COVID-19.

The chain links TRBV13 to TRBJ2-7; D possibly corresponds to TRBD1 (5 bases). There are 16 residues in the CDR3. V lost 3 bases and J 1 base, leaving 16 bases between the germline ends. Germline CDR1 is PRHDT and CDR2 is FYEKMQ (reference sequence). The CDR3 bases are TGTGCCAGCAGCTTGAACCAGGGCTCCCTATCCTACGAGCAGTACTTC. This translates into CASSLNQGSLSYEQYF.

CDR3 DNA sequence: TGTGCCAGCAGTGAAGACAGGGGGCTTAGGAAACTGTTTTTT. Translation: CASSEDRGLRKLFF. The rearrangement links TRBV2 to TRBJ1-4, with TRBD1 matching 9 bases. V was clipped by 1 base and J by 11 bases; unmatched bases: 5. This CDR3 contains 14 residues. Germline V gene sequence: CDR1 SNHLY, CDR2 FYNNEI.

CDR3: CASSAAGGAGSYEQYF. CDR3 coding DNA: TGTGCCAGCAGCGCCGCGGGGGGAGCCGGCTCCTACGAGCAGTACTTC. This chain uses TRBV9 with TRBJ2-7, with 8 bases lining up with TRBD2. CDR1 and CDR2 from the germline V gene are SGDLS and YYNGEE. V dropped 3 bases and J dropped 0; count of bases not matched to a gene: 8. This CDR3 region has 16 residues.

Only one count was recorded for this clone. This chain uses TRBV6-2 or TRBV6-3 with TRBJ2-1; the D gene is possibly TRBD2 (6 bases). Germline V gene data show CDR1 as MNHEY and CDR2 as SVGEGT. The CDR3 consists of 14 residues. The V and J ends lost 6 bases and 11 bases respectively, with 20 bases between them. In DNA form, the CDR3 reads TGTGCCAGCAGCCACCTTGGTAGCGGAGCGAAGCAGTTCTTC. Translation: CASSHLGSGAKQFF.

In the case of this clone: Other DNA sequences in this specimen translate into the identical CDR3. The J gene is TRBJ2-1, the V gene TRBV19; 10 nucleotides line up with TRBD2. J gave up 3 bases and V 6 bases, and 2 bases lay outside the gene matches. Germline V lookup: CDR1 LNHDA, CDR2 SQIVND (reference sequence). This CDR3 has 14 amino acids. The CDR3 is CASRLAGGYNEQFF. The CDR3 DNA sequence: TGTGCCAGTAGGTTAGCGGGGGGCTACAATGAGCAGTTCTTC.